This record concerns one TCR beta chain sequence. This receptor's antigen is unknown. The sample holds no much larger clone one base away, and base qualities are not on file. The library was generated by the immunoSEQ multiplex PCR assay. For the original study's pipeline: To diagnose cytomegalovirus status from the catalog of TCR beta chain sequences, a statistical classification framework was built. TCRdb took this table from immuneACCESS and kept in-frame rearrangements with V and J called. Such tables lack part of the clones; where checked against another copy, unresolved V genes explain under half of the gap, and the rest is unexplained. That table furnishes V, J and clone size, whereas the DNA furnished D and trimming. The sample table records 150,000 to 200,000 clones; around four fifths of these occur just once. Of the sample, approximately 2.3% is held by the ten largest clones. This sample was taken from a study of cytomegalovirus exposure and HLA in healthy donors (dated by TCRdb to about 2017). Regarding the complete study: According to a later analysis, the 100 to 150 validation repertoires were produced on the same platform as the 700 or so repertoires of the first cohort. Besides the first cohort of roughly 660 subjects, a separate validation cohort made up of 95 to 150 different subjects was used. The study aimed to test whether signatures of past pathogen exposure could be identified by cataloging public T cell receptors. The study combined high-throughput TCR immunosequencing, statistical association of individual TCRs with disease status, and machine learning to predict cytomegalovirus infection status. What the authors observed across the whole study: Of the cluster scores, roughly 95% were above 0 in a later analysis, which found that TCRs clustered in the first cohort also tended to co-occur in the 120 validation repertoires. The authors suggested that the approach could potentially be generalized to other disease states and immunological phenotypes. The validation cohort had no HLA typing available for a later analysis, so co-occurrence within that cohort was assessed over all 120 repertoires. Most TCR sequences were seen in very few donors, while some public TCRs were found in many individuals. The classifier was reported to diagnose cytomegalovirus status with high specificity and sensitivity in both the original and validation cohorts. A total of about 180 TCR beta chains were listed by the study as associated with cytomegalovirus. A few of the identified cytomegalovirus-associated TCR beta chains were confirmed in vitro to be specific for cytomegalovirus antigens.

The donors were included in the validation cohort of roughly 130 subjects, a group kept apart from the approximately 690-subject first cohort. CDR1 LGHNT and CDR2 FRNRAP are derived from the germline V gene. Including cysteine and phenylalanine, the CDR3 has 15 amino acids. Just CDR3 DNA is preserved here, 45 bases in frame from base 1. Trimming removed 7 bases from V and 3 bases from J, leaving 19 bases between the germline ends. The rearrangement joined TRBV12-5 to TRBJ2-7, with TRBD1 tentatively as D gene (8 bases match). Specimen: PBMCs. The origin of this receptor is a man younger than 45 in good health and CMV-seropositive. Here the CDR3 is given as CASASGGQGDYEQYF. The bases read TGTGCTAGTGCCTCGGGAGGACAGGGAGACTACGAGCAGTACTTC.